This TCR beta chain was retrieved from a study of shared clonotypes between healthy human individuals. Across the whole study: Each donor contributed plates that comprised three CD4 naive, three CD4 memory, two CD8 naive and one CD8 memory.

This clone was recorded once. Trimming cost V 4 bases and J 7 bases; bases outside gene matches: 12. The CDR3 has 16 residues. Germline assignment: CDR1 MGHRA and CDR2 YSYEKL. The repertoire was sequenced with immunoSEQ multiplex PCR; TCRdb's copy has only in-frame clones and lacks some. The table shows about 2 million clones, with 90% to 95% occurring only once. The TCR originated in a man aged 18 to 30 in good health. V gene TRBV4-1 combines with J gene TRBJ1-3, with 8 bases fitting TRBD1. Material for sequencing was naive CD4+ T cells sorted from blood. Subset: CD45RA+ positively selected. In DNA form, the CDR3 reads TGCGCCAGCAGCCCGACCACAGGGGGAAGAATGAACACCATATATTTT. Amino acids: CASSPTTGGRMNTIYF.